Following are 21 T cell receptor beta chains from one sample sequenced in a study of blood T cell repertoires in COVID-19. The repertoire was sequenced with immunoSEQ multiplex PCR; TCRdb's copy has only in-frame clones and lacks some. The sample lists around 260,000 clones, roughly 80% seen once, with around a sixth in the top ten. The specimen sequenced was peripheral blood. These receptors were taken from an older person with COVID-19, enrolled during active disease.

J is TRBJ1-1 and V is TRBV29-1, with 7 bases matching TRBD1. The CDR3 sequence is 13 residues long. CDR1 and CDR2 (germline): SQVTM, ANQGSEA. With 4 bases clipped from V and 7 bases from J, the junction kept 9 bases outside the gene matches. For the CDR3, the DNA is TGCAGCGTTGGAATAACAGGGGACAGTGAAGCTTTCTTT. It specifies CSVGITGDSEAFF.

J is TRBJ1-1 and V is TRBV7-9; no clear D gene. Germline loops: CDR1 SEHNR, CDR2 FQNEAQ (reference sequence). This CDR3 has 17 amino acids. V dropped 4 bases and J dropped 1 base, with 19 bases sitting between them. The CDR3 DNA is TGTGCCAGCAGCTCCGCCCGGGGTCCGGGCAAGAACACTGAAGCTTTCTTT. It specifies CASSSARGPGKNTEAFF.

The chain combines TRBV28 with TRBJ2-5, with unresolved D. Trimming removed 11 bases from V and 1 base from J, with 11 bases in between. Germline V lookup: CDR1 MDHEN, CDR2 SYDVKM. The CDR3 has 12 residues. CDR3 in DNA: TGTGCCGGATCGACACTCCAAGAGACCCAGTACTTC. It is translated as CAGSTLQETQYF.

This sequence joins TRBV5-6 and TRBJ2-7; TRBD1 matches at 9 bases. The V gene's germline CDR1 is SGHDT and CDR2 YYEEEE. The CDR3 consists of 16 residues. The junction had 12 bases not matched to a gene; V was cut back by 5 bases and J by 3 bases. CDR3 sequence reads: CASSYRTGTGRYEQYF. CDR3 DNA: TGTGCCAGCAGTTATAGAACCGGGACAGGGCGCTACGAGCAGTACTTC.

The V and J genes are TRBV28 and TRBJ1-1; 7 bases align to TRBD1. The V gene end was trimmed by 7 bases and the J gene end by 6 bases; junction bases not matched to a gene: 14. The germline V gene has CDR1 MDHEN and CDR2 SYDVKM. The CDR3 covers 15 residues. The CDR3 nucleotides are TGTGCCAGCACCAAACCCTCCGACAGGGAATCTGAAGCTTTCTTT. Its protein is CASTKPSDRESEAFF.

This chain uses TRBV11-2 with TRBJ2-3, with 7 positions matching TRBD1. Per the germline V gene, CDR1 is SGHAT and CDR2 is FQNNGV. CDR3 length equals 15 residues. The junction had 1 base not matched to a gene; V was cut back by 0 bases and J by 1 base. The DNA of the CDR3 is TGTGCCAGCAGCTTAGAGCAGGGGGGCACAGATACGCAGTATTTT. Protein sequence: CASSLEQGGTDTQYF.

This chain uses TRBV5-1 with TRBJ2-1, with D possibly matching TRBD2 (5 bases). Looked up from germline, CDR1 is SGHRS and CDR2 is YFSETQ. V was shortened by 5 bases and J by 8 bases, with 23 bases between the two germline ends. The CDR3 runs to 16 residues. Here the CDR3 DNA reads TGCGCCAGCAGTTTTGGACTCCCCGGGGTTAGGGATGAGCAGTTCTTC. It yields the protein CASSFGLPGVRDEQFF.

The chain links TRBV19 to TRBJ1-6; D is perhaps TRBD1 (6 bases). The CDR3 loop spans 13 amino acids. Germline V gene lookup returns CDR1 LNHDA and CDR2 SQIVND (reference sequence). Trimming pared 9 bases from V and 10 bases from J, leaving 16 bases between. This CDR3 reads CASAGGGNSPLHF. The DNA of the CDR3 is TGTGCCAGCGCGGGAGGGGGGAACTCACCCCTCCACTTT. Variable domain in full (rest from reference TRBV19 and TRBJ1-6): DGGITQSPKYLFRKEGQNVTLSCEQNLNHDAMYWYRQDPGQGLRLIYYSQIVNDFQKGDIAEGYSVSREKKESFPLTVTSAQKNPTAFYLCASAGGGNSPLHFGNGTRLTVT.

This clone was detected only a few times. The V and J genes are TRBV19 and TRBJ1-2, with 9 bases matching TRBD1. V was pared by 8 bases and J by 2 bases, with 6 bases of the junction left unmatched. Germline V lookup: CDR1 LNHDA, CDR2 SQIVND (reference sequence). This CDR3 region has 14 residues. The CDR3 protein is CASSPGTGNYGYTF. Written as DNA, the CDR3 is TGTGCCAGTTCCCCCGGGACAGGGAACTATGGCTACACCTTC.

V gene TRBV6-5 combines with J gene TRBJ1-2; no reliable D call. Trimming pared 6 bases from V and 5 bases from J, leaving 16 bases between. The CDR3 runs to 14 residues. Germline V gene data show CDR1 as MNHEY and CDR2 as SVGAGI. CDR3 sequence: CASRPYLAGYGYTF. The CDR3 DNA is TGTGCCAGCAGACCATACCTGGCAGGTTATGGCTACACCTTC.

The chain uses TRBV7-2 and TRBJ2-1; a weak D match, TRBD1 (5 bases). Germline assignment: CDR1 SGHTA and CDR2 FQGNSA. The ends were cut back, 2 bases at V and 10 bases at J, with 12 bases in the middle. The CDR3 consists of 13 residues. CDR3 nucleotides: TGTGCCAGCAGCTTATGGGGCCCTCAGGAGCAGTTCTTC. Residues: CASSLWGPQEQFF. Drawing the rest from reference TRBV7-2 and TRBJ2-1, the complete variable domain is GAGVSQSPSNKVTEKGKDVELRCDPISGHTALYWYRQSLGQGLEFLIYFQGNSAPDKSGLPSDRFSAERTGGSVSTLTIQRTQQEDSAVYLCASSLWGPQEQFFGPGTRLTVL.

DNA of the CDR3: TGTGCCAGCACCCTGGTGGGCCGTGTTAGCTACACCTTC. Its translation is CASTLVGRVSYTF. V is TRBV28 and J is TRBJ1-2; unclear D gene. This CDR3 is built from 13 residues. Trimming took 7 bases from V and 9 from J, leaving 18 bases between them. CDR1 is MDHEN and CDR2 is SYDVKM in the germline V gene.

The chain has TRBV5-4 and TRBJ1-2; the D gene is possibly TRBD1 (5 bases). Trimming removed 7 bases at V and 5 bases at J, with 24 bases between. Germline V CDR1 and CDR2: SGHNT, YYREEE (reference sequence). The CDR3 has 16 amino acids. This CDR3 reads CASANPDIRGLYGYTF. CDR3 DNA sequence: TGTGCCAGCGCGAACCCGGACATCCGGGGACTGTATGGCTACACCTTC.

Notes on this clone: This CDR3 is also generated by other DNA sequences in the sample. CDR3 amino acids: CASTPGLAVYEQYF. The CDR3 coding sequence is TGTGCCAGCACTCCAGGACTAGCGGTCTACGAGCAGTACTTC. The rearrangement uses TRBV28 and TRBJ2-7, with TRBD2 matching 10 bases. CDR3 length: 14 residues. CDR1 and CDR2 (germline): MDHEN, SYDVKM. With V trimmed by 7 bases and J by 3 bases, 6 bases remained unmatched. The entire variable domain, with the rest obtained from reference TRBV28 and TRBJ2-7, is as follows: DVKVTQSSRYLVKRTGEKVFLECVQDMDHENMFWYRQDPGLGLRLIYFSYDVKMKEKGDIPEGYSVSREKKERFSLILESASTNQTSMYLCASTPGLAVYEQYFGPGTRLTVT.

This chain uses TRBV3-1 (or the pseudogene TRBV3-2) with TRBJ1-4; tentatively, D is TRBD1 (6 bases). Germline V lookup: CDR1 LGHDT, CDR2 YNNKEL (reference sequence). This CDR3 is built from 16 residues. Deletions cut 3 bases from V and 5 bases from J, with 16 bases between. This CDR3 reads CASSQPIGTNNEKLFF. CDR3 DNA: TGTGCCAGCAGCCAGCCAATCGGGACAAACAATGAAAAACTGTTTTTT.

The chain has TRBV7-8 and TRBJ1-5; 8 bases are a match to TRBD1. Germline V gene lookup returns CDR1 SGHVS and CDR2 FQNEAQ. Unmatched junction bases numbered 9, after V lost 2 bases and J lost 0 bases. The length of the CDR3 is 18 residues. Here the CDR3 reads CASSLLDRAFSSNQPQHF. The CDR3 DNA reads as TGTGCCAGCAGCTTATTGGACAGGGCCTTCTCTAGCAATCAGCCCCAGCATTTT.

The J gene is TRBJ2-7, the V gene TRBV28; tentatively, D is TRBD1 (6 bases). Deletions cut 6 bases from V and 3 bases from J, with 12 bases between. CDR1 and CDR2 (germline): MDHEN, SYDVKM. This CDR3 contains 13 residues. CDR3 in amino acids: CASRVTGLYEQYF. CDR3 bases: TGTGCCAGCAGGGTTACAGGGCTCTACGAGCAGTACTTC.

This rearrangement joins TRBV15 to TRBJ2-4, with 8 bases that match TRBD1. CDR1 LNHNV and CDR2 YYDKDF come from the germline V gene (reference sequence). Trimming removed 3 bases from V and 0 bases from J; junction bases left unmatched: 10. The CDR3 sequence is 18 residues long. The CDR3 DNA follows: TGTGCCACCAGCAGTCCTAGGGCAGGGGGCCTAGCCAAAAACATTCAGTACTTC. This codes for CATSSPRAGGLAKNIQYF.

This clone was found a few times. This chain joins TRBV18 and TRBJ1-2; the D is unclear. This CDR3 spans 12 amino acids. Trimming removed 0 bases at V and 8 bases at J, with 7 bases between. The germline gives CDR1 KGHSH, CDR2 LQKENI. The CDR3 loop is CASSPPIEGYTF. CDR3 DNA sequence: TGTGCCAGCTCACCACCAATAGAAGGCTACACCTTC.

This clone occurred once. The rearrangement uses TRBV5-8 and TRBJ2-7; 9 bases map to TRBD1. V was clipped by 7 bases and J by 7 bases; unmatched bases: 12. Germline V lookup: CDR1 SGHTS, CDR2 YDEGEE. This CDR3 is 14 amino acids long. The CDR3: CASGGTGRSGEQYF. The CDR3 nucleotides read TGTGCCAGCGGCGGGACAGGGAGATCTGGTGAGCAGTACTTC.

This sequence joins TRBV9 and TRBJ1-4, with a tentative D call TRBD1 (5 bases). This CDR3 has 13 amino acids. Between the trimmed V and J ends, which lost 0 bases and 9 bases, there was a span of 9 bases. Germline V gene sequence: CDR1 SGDLS, CDR2 YYNGEE. The CDR3 reads CASSVGDRKKLFF. As DNA, the CDR3 is TGTGCCAGCAGCGTAGGTGACAGAAAAAAACTGTTTTTT.